This entry concerns a single T cell receptor (beta chain). The data were obtained in a study of blood T cell repertoires in COVID-19. Study-level information: Samples representing acute and convalescent COVID-19 were sourced from the United States, Italy and Spain. PBMCs, B-cell-depleted T cells, or T cells provided the cDNA or gDNA that made up the material.

Per the authors' pipeline: Researchers report that nucleated cell counts were estimated from reference gene primer amplification. Assay: immunoSEQ multiplex PCR; the TCRdb copy retains only in-frame clones and omits some. The D gene and trimming were derived from the DNA, and the V and J assignments and clone size from that table. Among fewer than 35,000 clones, approximately 82% were seen once, and the ten largest hold about 70%. The clonotype originates from a man in his 70s with acute or convalescent COVID-19. Sequenced input: peripheral blood.

The CDR3 DNA sequence: TGTGCCAGCAGCCGGGGGGGGAACACTGAAGCTTTCTTT. Translation gives CASSRGGNTEAFF. The chain carries TRBV14 and TRBJ1-1; D perhaps matches TRBD1 (5 bases). This CDR3 contains 13 residues. The germline gives CDR1 SGHDN, CDR2 FVKESK. V shed 4 bases and J shed 1 base, with 7 bases lying between them.